The next 23 T cell receptor beta chains were all read from a single sample in a study of CD8+CD57+ T cells in acquired aplastic anemia. CDR3 and TCR beta VDJ profiling relied on a genomic DNA template. Each CDR3 protein gets one entry after TCRdb re-called the reads with MiXCR. The data show approximately 220,000 distinct CDR3 sequences, about half seen once. CD8+CD57+ cell expansion had been shown by flow cytometry in patients chosen for sequencing. The sample comprised sorted CD4+, CD8+, or CD8+CD57+ T cells (not recorded which) from PBMCs. The origin of the receptors is a human donor with aplastic anemia.

Details on this clonotype: This sequence may be a read error, since a much larger clone differs from it by one base. The chain has TRBV6-1 and TRBJ1-5, with 7 bases fitting TRBD1. This CDR3 has 14 residues. The V gene's germline CDR1 is MNHNS and CDR2 SASEGT. The CDR3 loop is CASSETGTNRPQHF. CDR3 in DNA: TGTGCCAGCAGTGAGACAGGGACGAATCGGCCCCAGCATTTT.

This clonotype was seen only once. The chain couples TRBV10-2 to TRBJ1-5, with a weak D call TRBD1 (5 bases). From germline, CDR1 is WSHSY and CDR2 SAAADI. Trimming cost V 3 bases and J 4 bases, with 7 bases left between them. This CDR3 comprises 13 residues. CDR3 in DNA: TGCGCCAGCAGTGAAAGGGGTAATCAGCCCCAGCATTTT. Translation: CASSERGNQPQHF.

This clonotype was detected ten times or more. V usage is TRBV5-1 and J usage is TRBJ2-5; D is possibly TRBD2 (5 bases). The V end was cut by 0 bases, the J end by 1 base, with 10 bases between. Germline lookup yields CDR1 SGHRS and CDR2 YFSETQ. The length of the CDR3 is 15 residues. CDR3 in DNA: TGCGCCAGCAGCTTGGGTTCGGGGATCCAAGAGACCCAGTACTTC. Its protein is CASSLGSGIQETQYF. Drawing the rest from reference TRBV5-1 and TRBJ2-5, the complete variable domain is KAGVTQTPRYLIKTRGQQVTLSCSPISGHRSVSWYQQTPGQGLQFLFEYFSETQRNKGNFPGRFSGRQFSNSRSEMNVSTLELGDSALYLCASSLGSGIQETQYFGPGTRLLVL.

This clonotype was found once. The chain carries TRBV4-2 and TRBJ2-3; 9 nucleotides agree with TRBD1. Germline V gene data show CDR1 as LGHNA and CDR2 as YNFKEQ. This CDR3 comprises 18 residues. Germline trimming cut 0 bases from V and 4 bases from J; bases unmatched to any gene: 11. CDR3 amino acids: CASSQERIGTGTADTQYF. The DNA for the CDR3 is TGTGCCAGCAGCCAAGAAAGGATAGGGACAGGGACCGCAGATACGCAGTATTTT.

This clonotype was observed at least ten times. The chain employs TRBV6-6 and TRBJ1-6; no definite D call. Trimming took 6 bases from V and 5 from J, leaving 17 bases between them. The CDR3 has 16 amino acids. Germline values: CDR1 MNHNY, CDR2 SVGAGI (reference sequence). In DNA form, the CDR3 reads TGTGCCAGCAGACGGCCAACTTGGGAGGATAATTCACCCCTCCACTTT. Its protein is CASRRPTWEDNSPLHF.

Ten or more counts support this clonotype. The chain has TRBV20-1 and TRBJ2-1; 7 bases fit TRBD2. V shed 0 bases, J shed 5 bases, and the junction held 10 bases outside the gene matches. CDR3 length: 16 amino acids. Germline values: CDR1 DFQATT, CDR2 SNEGSKA (reference sequence). CDR3 sequence reads: CSARESWGGNNNEQFF. The CDR3 DNA follows: TGCAGTGCTAGAGAGTCCTGGGGGGGGAATAACAATGAGCAGTTCTTC.

The chain joins TRBV7-6 to TRBJ1-6, with D hard to call. This CDR3 has 17 amino acids. The germline V and J ends were trimmed by 1 base and 0 bases, with 10 bases remaining between them. The germline V gene has CDR1 SGHVS and CDR2 FNYEAQ. The CDR3 loop reads CASSLGSLSSYNSPLHF. DNA for the CDR3: TGTGCCAGCAGCTTAGGTTCTTTAAGCTCCTATAATTCACCCCTCCACTTT.

Comment on this clonotype: This clone may be a read error of a much larger clone one base away. The rearrangement uses TRBV7-3 and TRBJ2-1; TRBD2 aligns across 15 bases. V was pared by 5 bases and J by 3 bases, with 5 bases of the junction left unmatched. This CDR3 contains 17 residues. In germline, CDR1 is SGHTA, CDR2 FQGTGA. In nucleotides, the CDR3 is TGTGCCAGCAGCCTCGGGACTAGCGGGGGGAGCTACAATGAGCAGTTCTTC. Translation: CASSLGTSGGSYNEQFF.

Notes on this clonotype: Possible read error: a much larger clone is one base away. This sequence joins TRBV12-3 or TRBV12-4 and TRBJ2-5, with TRBD1 as a possible D gene (5 bases). V dropped 6 bases and J dropped 5 bases, with 16 bases sitting between them. This CDR3 is built from 14 residues. CDR3 DNA sequence: TGTGCCAGCAGGACCACAAGGGGCTTTGAGACCCAGTACTTC. Amino acid sequence: CASRTTRGFETQYF.

This clonotype was observed once. The chain recombines TRBV29-1 with TRBJ1-2; 7 bases are shared with TRBD1. CDR3 length equals 15 residues. The V gene's germline CDR1 is SQVTM and CDR2 ANQGSEA. V lost 0 bases, J lost 3 bases, and 7 bases stayed unmatched. CDR3 coding DNA: TGCAGCGTTGAAGATCTCCAGGGGGGGGACTATGGCTACACCTTC. Its protein product is CSVEDLQGGDYGYTF.

The rearrangement links TRBV5-1 to TRBJ2-7, with 7 positions matching TRBD1. J was trimmed by 3 bases and V by 4 bases; bases with no gene match: 10. The CDR3 has 15 residues. From germline, CDR1 is SGHRS and CDR2 YFSETQ. CDR3 sequence reads: CASSREPGQHYEQYF. The DNA of the CDR3 is TGCGCCAGCAGCAGGGAACCGGGACAGCACTACGAGCAGTACTTC.

The V gene is TRBV12-3 or TRBV12-4, the J gene TRBJ2-5; tentatively, D is TRBD2 (8 bases). The CDR3 sequence is 14 residues long. The V gene lost 5 bases and the J gene lost 5 bases, with 15 bases spanning the gap. CDR3 in amino acids: CASSHREGAETQYF. The CDR3 coding sequence is TGTGCCAGCAGTCACCGGGAGGGGGCCGAGACCCAGTACTTC.

This clonotype was observed many times. The rearrangement links TRBV11-2 to TRBJ1-2, with no clear D. Germline V gene data show CDR1 as SGHAT and CDR2 as FQNNGV. V was cut by 5 bases and J by 7 bases, with 14 bases left in between. The length of the CDR3 is 13 residues. CDR3 protein: CASSPSRDFGYTF. CDR3 coding DNA: TGTGCCAGCAGCCCATCCCGGGATTTTGGCTACACCTTC. Using reference TRBV11-2 and TRBJ1-2 for the parts outside the CDR3, the full variable domain is EAGVAQSPRYKIIEKRQSVAFWCNPISGHATLYWYQQILGQGPKLLIQFQNNGVVDDSQLPKDRFSAERLKGVDSTLKIQPAKLEDSAVYLCASSPSRDFGYTFGSGTRLTVV.

This clonotype has more than one count but fewer than ten. J is TRBJ1-6 and V is TRBV25-1; no clear D gene. The V and J ends lost 0 bases and 8 bases respectively, with 8 bases between them. In germline, CDR1 is MGHDK, CDR2 SYGVNS. The CDR3 is 14 residues long. The chain's CDR3 is CASSEYLTDSPLHF. The DNA of the CDR3 is TGTGCCAGCAGTGAATACTTAACCGATTCACCCCTCCACTTT.

This clonotype has only a few counts. The chain carries TRBV9 and TRBJ2-6; D gene unclear. Germline CDR1 SGDLS, CDR2 YYNGEE. V dropped 0 bases and J dropped 4 bases, with 14 bases sitting between them. The CDR3 consists of 17 residues. The CDR3 spells CASSVGVANTGANVLTF. DNA for the CDR3: TGTGCCAGCAGCGTAGGAGTGGCGAACACCGGGGCCAACGTCCTGACTTTC.

CDR3: CASSFEGGPGAGYGYTF. The CDR3 nucleotides read TGCGCCAGCAGCTTTGAGGGGGGCCCGGGGGCTGGCTATGGCTACACCTTC. The chain couples TRBV5-1 to TRBJ1-2; maybe TRBD1 (6 bases). The CDR3 consists of 17 residues. Per the germline V gene, CDR1 is SGHRS and CDR2 is YFSETQ. Trimming removed 2 bases from V and 4 bases from J, with 21 bases in between. The full variable domain, with the rest looked up from reference TRBV5-1 and TRBJ1-2, is KAGVTQTPRYLIKTRGQQVTLSCSPISGHRSVSWYQQTPGQGLQFLFEYFSETQRNKGNFPGRFSGRQFSNSRSEMNVSTLELGDSALYLCASSFEGGPGAGYGYTFGSGTRLTVV.

This clonotype was counted at least ten times. J is TRBJ2-2 and V is TRBV5-1; 9 positions match TRBD2. CDR1 and CDR2 from the germline V gene are SGHRS and YFSETQ. The CDR3 sequence is 15 residues long. J gave up 5 bases and V 4 bases, and 6 bases lay outside the gene matches. CDR3 sequence: CASSPGLAWTGELFF. The CDR3 DNA reads as TGCGCCAGCAGCCCTGGACTAGCGTGGACCGGGGAGCTGTTTTTT.

The J gene is TRBJ2-7, the V gene TRBV6-6, with D possibly matching TRBD1 (5 bases). The length of the CDR3 is 15 residues. V was clipped by 4 bases and J by 0 bases, with 13 bases between them. Per germline, CDR1 MNHNY and CDR2 SVGAGI (reference sequence). The CDR3 DNA is TGTGCCAGCAGTTCGACAGAGAAGAGCTCCTACGAGCAGTACTTC. It encodes CASSSTEKSSYEQYF.

V is TRBV9 and J is TRBJ1-5, with 9 bases aligning to TRBD1. The CDR3 sequence is 15 residues long. Per the germline V gene, CDR1 is SGDLS and CDR2 is YYNGEE. V shed 4 bases and J 4 bases; nucleotides not matched to a gene: 6. The CDR3 coding sequence is TGTGCCAGCAGCTTAACCGGGACAGGGAATCAGCCCCAGCATTTT. Amino acid sequence: CASSLTGTGNQPQHF.

The V call is TRBV20-1, the J call TRBJ2-1; no firm D call. V dropped 4 bases and J dropped 6 bases, with 16 bases sitting between them. The CDR3 totals 14 residues. Germline loops: CDR1 DFQATT, CDR2 SNEGSKA (reference sequence). CDR3 loop: CSATPAAGLNEQFF. In nucleotides, the CDR3 is TGCAGTGCTACTCCAGCCGCCGGGCTCAATGAGCAGTTCTTC.

V gene TRBV20-1 combines with J gene TRBJ2-1; D gene uncertain. The V end lost 1 base, the J end lost 8 bases, and 12 bases lay between the germline ends. The CDR3 spans 13 residues. Germline-derived CDR1 and CDR2 are DFQATT and SNEGSKA (reference sequence). Here the CDR3 DNA reads TGCAGTGCTAGAGCCCTCGGAAGGGATGAGCAGTTCTTC. Amino acids: CSARALGRDEQFF.

About this clonotype: A much bigger clone sits one base away, suggesting this may be a read error. This sequence joins TRBV12-3 or TRBV12-4 and TRBJ2-2; 8 bases are shared with TRBD1. The CDR3 contains 14 residues. In nucleotides, the CDR3 is TGTGCCAGCACCGACAGGGGAAGCGCCGGGGAGCTGTCTTTT. Encoded protein: CASTDRGSAGELSF.

There are a few counts of this clonotype. The rearrangement joins TRBV7-9 to TRBJ1-6, with no clear D. There are 14 residues in the CDR3. Germline V lookup: CDR1 SEHNR, CDR2 FQNEAQ (reference sequence). V gave up 5 bases and J gave up 10 bases, with 15 bases separating them. This CDR3 reads CASSTGHSGSPLHF. The DNA for the CDR3 is TGTGCCAGCAGCACTGGGCACTCGGGGTCACCCCTCCACTTT.